The 9 T cell receptor beta chains in this list originate from one sample, sequenced in a study of post-analysis software for immune sequencing data. Study-wide results and limits: Five TRBV segments, TRBV5-6, TRBV5-1 and TRBV20-1 among them, were found more frequent in patients than controls.

TCR beta cDNA libraries included unique molecular identifiers. Using its own MiXCR run on the PCR reads, TCRdb lists one record per CDR3 protein. Of about 620,000 distinct CDR3 sequences listed, roughly two fifths were seen once; the top ten hold around 1.7%. No antigens are known for them. Sample: blood. The receptors were gathered from a girl aged 5 to 17 with multiple sclerosis.

In this sample, this clonotype turned up a few times. The rearrangement uses TRBV24-1 and TRBJ2-1; D ambiguous. Germline CDR1 and CDR2: KGHDR and SFDVKD. Deletions cut 1 base from V and 4 bases from J, with 4 bases between. This CDR3 has 13 residues. Here the CDR3 DNA reads TGTGCCACCAGTGATTTTGCGTACAATGAGCAGTTCTTC. Translation: CATSDFAYNEQFF.

This clonotype appeared a few times. The J gene is TRBJ2-3, the V gene TRBV12-3 or TRBV12-4; 12 bases are a match to TRBD2. The CDR3 length is 16 residues. V lost 5 bases to trimming and J lost 3 bases; unmatched junction nucleotides: 6. The CDR3: CASSHGLAGLTDTQYF. In DNA, the CDR3 is TGTGCCAGCAGTCACGGACTAGCGGGACTGACAGATACGCAGTATTTT.

This clonotype was seen just once. The V call is TRBV7-4, the J call TRBJ1-5; unclear D gene. From germline, CDR1 is SGHVT and CDR2 SQSDAQ. V dropped 8 bases and J dropped 7 bases, with 3 bases sitting between them. The CDR3 runs to 9 residues. In DNA form, the CDR3 reads TGTGCCAGCGACCAGCCCCAGCATTTT. Translation: CASDQPQHF.

This clonotype was recorded a few times. J is TRBJ2-7 and V is TRBV27, with 8 bases identical to TRBD1. The V gene's germline CDR1 is MNHEY and CDR2 SMNVEV (reference sequence). V trimming: 5 bases; J trimming: 3 bases; junction bases outside the gene matches: 9. This CDR3 comprises 15 residues. Written as DNA, the CDR3 is TGTGCCAGCAGTCCCTCCCCAGGACAGGGCTACGAGCAGTACTTC. Translated, it gives CASSPSPGQGYEQYF.

This chain uses TRBV14 with TRBJ1-1; D call uncertain. The V end lost 5 bases, the J end lost 2 bases, and 9 bases lay between the germline ends. This CDR3 spans 13 amino acids. CDR1 and CDR2 from the germline V gene are SGHDN and FVKESK. The CDR3 sequence: CASSIGINTEAFF. Here the CDR3 DNA reads TGTGCCAGCAGCATAGGAATCAACACTGAAGCTTTCTTT.

The rearrangement uses TRBV12-3 or TRBV12-4 and TRBJ2-7; no definite D call. The V end lost 2 bases, the J end lost 5 bases, and 13 bases lay between the germline ends. This CDR3 has 14 amino acids. Here the CDR3 DNA reads TGTGCCAGCAGTTTAACGGACCTCCCCCACGAGCAGTACTTC. Its translation: CASSLTDLPHEQYF.

The chain carries TRBV5-1 and TRBJ1-1, with D hard to call. CDR1 SGHRS and CDR2 YFSETQ come from the germline V gene. Trimming left V 4 bases short and J 7 bases short, with 11 bases between. The CDR3 runs 12 residues. The CDR3 protein is CASSPRDGEAFF. The CDR3 bases are TGCGCCAGCAGCCCCAGAGACGGTGAAGCTTTCTTT.

This clonotype was observed at least ten times. The chain carries TRBV6-6 and TRBJ2-3; weak D call: TRBD1 (8 bases). In germline, CDR1 is MNHNY, CDR2 SVGAGI (reference sequence). CDR3 size: 16 residues. V was pared by 5 bases and J by 5 bases, with 20 bases between. For the CDR3, the DNA is TGTGCCAGCAGTGGGGGTACAGGGGGGGCCTTAGATACGCAGTATTTT. The encoded protein is CASSGGTGGALDTQYF.

The V call is TRBV29-1, the J call TRBJ2-5; TRBD1 aligns across 7 bases. The CDR3 contains 12 residues. Germline V lookup: CDR1 SQVTM, CDR2 ANQGSEA. J lost 10 bases, V lost 8 bases, and 13 bases had no gene match. This CDR3 is CSPGTEAGDQYF. Here the CDR3 DNA reads TGCAGCCCCGGGACAGAAGCAGGGGACCAGTACTTC.